This T cell receptor beta chain stems from a study of blood T cells in healthy people across ages. Study-wide points: Higher diversity, along with more naive CD4+ cells, distinguished long-lived donors from aged donors.

It was with a sample-barcoded 5' primer and a J-beta primer mix that a second PCR of about 6 to 12 cycles was run. Using its own MiXCR run on the 5' RACE reads, TCRdb lists one record per CDR3 protein. The data show 800,000 to 900,000 distinct CDR3 sequences, around two thirds seen once. Donors were systemically healthy Caucasian individuals from Russia aged about 6 to 95 years. About 9.9 milliliters of peripheral blood were drawn from each donor. Of note for this clonotype: Its cognate antigen is unknown.

The CDR3 loop spans 13 amino acids. Per the germline V gene, CDR1 is MDHEN and CDR2 is SYDVKM. V shed 6 bases and J shed 6 bases, with 15 bases lying between them. This clonotype was obtained from a man aged 30-40 years in good health. The sequenced sample was blood. This chain joins TRBV28 and TRBJ2-7; D is ambiguous. DNA for the CDR3: TGTGCCAGCAGGAACGCCCTTCTGGGCGAGCAGTACTTC. It translates to CASRNALLGEQYF.